This entry features one TCR beta chain sequence. Its antigen is currently unknown. Oncomine TCR Beta short-read sequencing was applied to DNA from cultured CD4+ T cells. Via MiXCR, TCRdb re-called the PCR reads, giving one row per CDR3 protein. Here the sample spans about 7,200 distinct CDR3 sequences, around 46% being singletons. This record comes from a study of vaccination and CD4 T cells after COVID-19. The wider study: Overlapping SARS-CoV-2, HCoV-NL63, HCoV-OC43 and HCoV-229E spike peptides stimulated the cells.

The sample's treatment: approximately 9-day PBMC culture with coronavirus spike peptide pools or control peptides (ViraFEST assay). One should note that the unexposed donor's CD4+ T cells were collected before the COVID-19 pandemic (2011-2018). This sequence was found in a human donor in good health. The sample was CD4+ T cells from blood, cultured in vitro.

CDR3 coding DNA: TGCAGTGTTAGTGGGGGCGAGACAGGAATCGCCTACGAGCAGTACTTC. It translates to CSVSGGETGIAYEQYF. The V and J genes are TRBV20-1 and TRBJ2-7; a weak D match, TRBD1 (6 bases). V dropped 7 bases and J dropped 2 bases, with 24 bases sitting between them. CDR1 and CDR2 from the germline V gene are DFQATT and SNEGSKA (reference sequence). The CDR3 totals 16 residues.